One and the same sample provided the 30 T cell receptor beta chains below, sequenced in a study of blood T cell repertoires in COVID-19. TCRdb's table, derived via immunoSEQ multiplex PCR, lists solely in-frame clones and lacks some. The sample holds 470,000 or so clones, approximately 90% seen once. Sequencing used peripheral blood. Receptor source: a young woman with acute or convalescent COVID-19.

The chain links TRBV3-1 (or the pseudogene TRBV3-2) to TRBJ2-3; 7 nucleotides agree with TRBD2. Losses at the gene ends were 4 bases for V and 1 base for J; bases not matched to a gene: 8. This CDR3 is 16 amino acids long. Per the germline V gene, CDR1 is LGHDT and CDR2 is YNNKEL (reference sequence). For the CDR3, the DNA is TGTGCCAGCAGCCGACAGACGGGGGGAGGCACAGATACGCAGTATTTT. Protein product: CASSRQTGGGTDTQYF.

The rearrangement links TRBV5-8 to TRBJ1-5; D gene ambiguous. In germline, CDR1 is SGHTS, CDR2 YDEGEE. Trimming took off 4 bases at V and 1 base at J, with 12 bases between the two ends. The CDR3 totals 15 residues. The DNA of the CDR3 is TGTGCCAGCAGCCTGGACGGTTCCAGCAATCAGCCCCAGCATTTT. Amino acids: CASSLDGSSNQPQHF.

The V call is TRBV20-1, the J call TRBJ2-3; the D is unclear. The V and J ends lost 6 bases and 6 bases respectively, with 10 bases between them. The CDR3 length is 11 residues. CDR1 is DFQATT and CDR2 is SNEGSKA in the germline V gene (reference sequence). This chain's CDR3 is CSARPWDTQYF. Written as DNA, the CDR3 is TGCAGTGCGCGGCCTTGGGATACGCAGTATTTT.

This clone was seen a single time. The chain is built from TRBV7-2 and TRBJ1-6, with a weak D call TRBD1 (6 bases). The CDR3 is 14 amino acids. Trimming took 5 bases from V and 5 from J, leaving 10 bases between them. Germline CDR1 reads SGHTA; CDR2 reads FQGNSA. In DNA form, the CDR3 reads TGTGCCAGCAGCCACACAGGGAATAATTCACCCCTCCACTTT. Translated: CASSHTGNNSPLHF.

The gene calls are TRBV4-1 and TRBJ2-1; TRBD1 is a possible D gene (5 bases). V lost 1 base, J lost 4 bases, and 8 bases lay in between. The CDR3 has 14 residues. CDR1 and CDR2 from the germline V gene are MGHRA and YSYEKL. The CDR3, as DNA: TGCGCCAGCAGCCAAGCGACAGTTTACAATGAGCAGTTCTTC. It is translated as CASSQATVYNEQFF.

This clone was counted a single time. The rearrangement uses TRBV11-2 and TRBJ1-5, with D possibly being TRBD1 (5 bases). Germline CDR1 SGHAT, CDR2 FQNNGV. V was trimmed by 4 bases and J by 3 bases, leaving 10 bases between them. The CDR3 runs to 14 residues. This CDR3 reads CASSWGGVNQPQHF. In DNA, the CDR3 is TGTGCCAGCAGCTGGGGGGGGGTCAATCAGCCCCAGCATTTT.

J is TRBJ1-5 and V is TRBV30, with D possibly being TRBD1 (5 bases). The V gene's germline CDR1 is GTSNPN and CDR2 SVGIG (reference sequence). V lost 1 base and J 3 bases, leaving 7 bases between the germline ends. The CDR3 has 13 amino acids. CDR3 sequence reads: CAWSDRSNQPQHF. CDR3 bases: TGTGCCTGGAGTGACAGGTCCAATCAGCCCCAGCATTTT.

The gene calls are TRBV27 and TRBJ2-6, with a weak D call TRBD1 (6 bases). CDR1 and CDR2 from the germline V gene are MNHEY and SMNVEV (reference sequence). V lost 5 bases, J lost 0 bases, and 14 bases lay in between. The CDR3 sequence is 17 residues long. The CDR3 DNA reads TGTGCCAGCAGTCCGAGTCCACAGGGCTCTGGGGCCAACGTCCTGACTTTC. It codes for CASSPSPQGSGANVLTF.

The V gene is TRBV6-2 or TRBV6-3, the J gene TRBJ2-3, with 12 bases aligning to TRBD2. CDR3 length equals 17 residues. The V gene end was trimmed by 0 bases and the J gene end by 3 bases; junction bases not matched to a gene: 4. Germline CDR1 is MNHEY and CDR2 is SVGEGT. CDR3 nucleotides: TGTGCCAGCAGTTACTCTCCTAGCGGGGGGGCAACAGATACGCAGTATTTT. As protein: CASSYSPSGGATDTQYF.

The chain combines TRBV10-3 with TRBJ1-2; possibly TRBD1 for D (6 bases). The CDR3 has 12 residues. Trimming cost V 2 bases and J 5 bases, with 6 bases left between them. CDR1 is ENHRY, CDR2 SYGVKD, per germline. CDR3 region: CAISETGYGYTF. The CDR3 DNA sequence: TGTGCCATCAGTGAGACAGGGTATGGCTACACCTTC.

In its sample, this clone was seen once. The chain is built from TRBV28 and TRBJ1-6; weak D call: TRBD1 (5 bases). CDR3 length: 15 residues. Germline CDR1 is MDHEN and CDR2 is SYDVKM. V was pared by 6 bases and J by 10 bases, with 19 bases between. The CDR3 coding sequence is TGTGCCAGCAGACAAGACAGACGTACAGCGTCACCCCTCCACTTT. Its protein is CASRQDRRTASPLHF.

The CDR3 loop is CASSSTGLFQETQYF. The CDR3 region has the DNA TGTGCCAGCAGTTCAACGGGACTGTTCCAAGAGACCCAGTACTTC. The chain is built from TRBV6-5 and TRBJ2-5; D might be TRBD2 (6 bases). The ends were cut back, 4 bases at V and 1 base at J, with 13 bases in the middle. The CDR3 has 15 amino acids. Germline V lookup: CDR1 MNHEY, CDR2 SVGAGI.

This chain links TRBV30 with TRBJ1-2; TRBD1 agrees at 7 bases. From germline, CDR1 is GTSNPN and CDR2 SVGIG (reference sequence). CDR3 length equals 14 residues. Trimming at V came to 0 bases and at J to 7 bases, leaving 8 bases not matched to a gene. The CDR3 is CAWSVRNRGGGYTF. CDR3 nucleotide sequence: TGTGCCTGGAGTGTACGAAACAGGGGAGGTGGCTACACCTTC.

The CDR3 protein is CASSQVAGNTGELFF. The CDR3 nucleotides are TGCGCCAGCAGCCAAGTCGCAGGGAACACCGGGGAGCTGTTTTTT. The J gene is TRBJ2-2, the V gene TRBV4-1; D is unresolved. The CDR3 length is 15 residues. Trimming took 1 base from V and 1 from J, leaving 7 bases between them. Germline CDR1 and CDR2: MGHRA and YSYEKL.

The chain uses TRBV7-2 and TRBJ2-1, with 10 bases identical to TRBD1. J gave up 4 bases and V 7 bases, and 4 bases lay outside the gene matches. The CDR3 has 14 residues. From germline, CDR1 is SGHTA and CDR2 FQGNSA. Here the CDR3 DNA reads TGTGCCAGCACCTGGACAGGGGGATACAATGAGCAGTTCTTC. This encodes CASTWTGGYNEQFF.

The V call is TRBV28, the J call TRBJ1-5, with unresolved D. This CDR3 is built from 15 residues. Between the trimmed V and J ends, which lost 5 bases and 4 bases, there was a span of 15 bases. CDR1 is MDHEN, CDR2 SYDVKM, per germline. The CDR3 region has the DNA TGTGCCAGCAGTAGCGCCGGTTTCGGTAATCAGCCCCAGCATTTT. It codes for CASSSAGFGNQPQHF.

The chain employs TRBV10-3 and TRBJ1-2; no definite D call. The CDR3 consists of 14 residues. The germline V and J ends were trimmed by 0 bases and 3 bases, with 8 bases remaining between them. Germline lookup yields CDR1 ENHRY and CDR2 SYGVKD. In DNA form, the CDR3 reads TGTGCCATCAGTGAGTCCCGGGGTTACTATGGCTACACCTTC. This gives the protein CAISESRGYYGYTF.

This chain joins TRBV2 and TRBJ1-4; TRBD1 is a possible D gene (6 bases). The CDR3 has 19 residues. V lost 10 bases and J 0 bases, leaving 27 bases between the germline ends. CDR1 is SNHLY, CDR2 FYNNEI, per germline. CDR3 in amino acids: CATHTPYATGLPTNEKLFF. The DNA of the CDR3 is TGTGCCACCCACACACCCTACGCGACAGGCCTACCAACTAATGAAAAACTGTTTTTT.

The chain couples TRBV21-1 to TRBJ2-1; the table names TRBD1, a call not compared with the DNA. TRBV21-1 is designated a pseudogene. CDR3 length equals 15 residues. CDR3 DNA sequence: TGTGCCAGCAGCAAAAGGAGACAGCCGTACAATGAGCAGTTCTTC. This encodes CASSKRRQPYNEQFF.

In nucleotides, the CDR3 is TGTGCCAGCAGTTTCCTGGGACTAGCGGTTAGCACAGATACGCAGTATTTT. Its translation is CASSFLGLAVSTDTQYF. This chain joins TRBV28 and TRBJ2-3, with 11 bases lining up with TRBD2. The V segment lost 3 bases and the J segment 0 bases; nucleotides outside the gene matches: 5. The length of the CDR3 is 17 residues. Germline loops: CDR1 MDHEN, CDR2 SYDVKM.

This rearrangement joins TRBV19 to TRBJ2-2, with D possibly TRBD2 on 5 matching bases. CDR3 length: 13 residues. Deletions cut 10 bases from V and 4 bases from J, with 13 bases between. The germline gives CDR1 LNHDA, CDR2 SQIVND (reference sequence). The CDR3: CATRGDGTGELFF. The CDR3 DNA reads TGTGCCACCCGGGGTGACGGCACCGGGGAGCTGTTTTTT.

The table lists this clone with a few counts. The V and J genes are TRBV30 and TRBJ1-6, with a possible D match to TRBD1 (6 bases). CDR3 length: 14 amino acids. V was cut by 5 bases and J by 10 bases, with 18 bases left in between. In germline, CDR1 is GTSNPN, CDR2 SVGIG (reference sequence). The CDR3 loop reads CAWGQDSSSSPLHF. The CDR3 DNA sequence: TGTGCCTGGGGCCAGGACAGCTCGTCCTCACCCCTCCACTTT.

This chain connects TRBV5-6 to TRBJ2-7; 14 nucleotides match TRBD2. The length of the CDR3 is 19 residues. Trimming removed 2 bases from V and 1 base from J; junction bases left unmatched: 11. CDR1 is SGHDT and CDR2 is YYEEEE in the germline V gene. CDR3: CASSFGGGLAGGESYEQYF. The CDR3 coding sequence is TGTGCCAGCAGCTTTGGAGGCGGACTAGCGGGGGGTGAGTCCTACGAGCAGTACTTC.

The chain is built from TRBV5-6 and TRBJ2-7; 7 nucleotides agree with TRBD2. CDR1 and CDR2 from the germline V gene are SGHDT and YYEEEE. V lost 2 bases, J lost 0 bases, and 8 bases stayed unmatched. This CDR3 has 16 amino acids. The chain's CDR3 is CASSFSGRLSSYEQYF. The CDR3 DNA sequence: TGTGCCAGCAGCTTCTCCGGGAGGCTTAGCTCCTACGAGCAGTACTTC.

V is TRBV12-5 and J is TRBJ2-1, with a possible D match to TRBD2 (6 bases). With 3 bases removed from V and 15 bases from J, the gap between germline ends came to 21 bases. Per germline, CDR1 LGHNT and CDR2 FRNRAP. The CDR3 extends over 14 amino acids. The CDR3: CASGFWILSGERFF. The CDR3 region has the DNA TGTGCTAGTGGTTTTTGGATACTCTCGGGGGAGAGGTTCTTC.

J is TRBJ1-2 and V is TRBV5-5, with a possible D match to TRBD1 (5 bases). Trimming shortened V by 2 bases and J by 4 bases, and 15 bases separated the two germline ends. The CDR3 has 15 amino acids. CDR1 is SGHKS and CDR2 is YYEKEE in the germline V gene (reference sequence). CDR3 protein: CASSLEADSFYGYTF. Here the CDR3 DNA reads TGTGCCAGCAGCTTAGAAGCTGACAGCTTCTATGGCTACACCTTC.

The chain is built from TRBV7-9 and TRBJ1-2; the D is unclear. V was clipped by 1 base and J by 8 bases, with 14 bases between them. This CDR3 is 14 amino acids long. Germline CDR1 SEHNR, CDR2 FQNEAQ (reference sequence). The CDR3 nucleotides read TGTGCCAGCAGCTTAGGAGGGATTCTTCAGGGCTACACCTTC. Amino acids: CASSLGGILQGYTF.

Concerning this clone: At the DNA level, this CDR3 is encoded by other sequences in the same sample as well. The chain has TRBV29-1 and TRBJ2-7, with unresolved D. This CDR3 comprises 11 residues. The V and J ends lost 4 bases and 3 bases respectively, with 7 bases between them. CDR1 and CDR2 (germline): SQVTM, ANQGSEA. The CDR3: CSVGDSYEQYF. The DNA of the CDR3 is TGCAGCGTTGGTGATAGCTACGAGCAGTACTTC.

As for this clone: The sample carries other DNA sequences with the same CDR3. The DNA for the CDR3 is TGTGCCAGCAGTTTAGTAGGGGATGAGCAGTTCTTC. Protein: CASSLVGDEQFF. The chain employs TRBV12-3 or TRBV12-4 and TRBJ2-1, with D tentatively TRBD1 (5 bases). Trimming took off 1 base at V and 8 bases at J, with 6 bases between the two ends. There are 12 residues in the CDR3.

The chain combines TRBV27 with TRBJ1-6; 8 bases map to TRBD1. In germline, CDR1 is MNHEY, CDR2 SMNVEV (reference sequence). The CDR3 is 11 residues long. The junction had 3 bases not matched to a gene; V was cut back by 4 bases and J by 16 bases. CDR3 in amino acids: CASSSGQALHF. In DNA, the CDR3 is TGTGCCAGCAGTTCGGGACAGGCTCTCCACTTT.